This T cell receptor (beta chain) originates from a study of T cells in Graves' hyperthyroidism and ophthalmopathy. Study information: The authors collected peripheral blood at initial diagnosis, before any treatment.

Across 18 months, stable Graves' hyperthyroidism was marked by no progression to ophthalmopathy. In this sample, this clonotype turned up a few times. Authors of the study amplified TCR beta CDR3 regions from RNA transcripts. In the first-round RT-PCR of the TCR CDR3, the HTBI primer set was used. TCRdb re-called the multiplex PCR reads through MiXCR, storing one row per CDR3 protein. The data contain under 350,000 distinct CDR3 sequences, around 20% of them seen just once; the ten biggest clones take up about 50%. The ends were cut back, 0 bases at V and 4 bases at J, with 16 bases in the middle. This CDR3 comprises 17 residues. Per germline, CDR1 SGDLS and CDR2 YYNGEE.

This rearrangement joins TRBV9 to TRBJ2-2, with D possibly being TRBD2 (7 bases). Sequenced input: blood. This TCR came from a woman in her 50s with Graves' hyperthyroidism. CDR3 protein: CASSVARGGAGTGELFF. CDR3 DNA sequence: TGTGCCAGCAGCGTAGCAAGGGGGGGCGCTGGCACCGGGGAGCTGTTTTTT.